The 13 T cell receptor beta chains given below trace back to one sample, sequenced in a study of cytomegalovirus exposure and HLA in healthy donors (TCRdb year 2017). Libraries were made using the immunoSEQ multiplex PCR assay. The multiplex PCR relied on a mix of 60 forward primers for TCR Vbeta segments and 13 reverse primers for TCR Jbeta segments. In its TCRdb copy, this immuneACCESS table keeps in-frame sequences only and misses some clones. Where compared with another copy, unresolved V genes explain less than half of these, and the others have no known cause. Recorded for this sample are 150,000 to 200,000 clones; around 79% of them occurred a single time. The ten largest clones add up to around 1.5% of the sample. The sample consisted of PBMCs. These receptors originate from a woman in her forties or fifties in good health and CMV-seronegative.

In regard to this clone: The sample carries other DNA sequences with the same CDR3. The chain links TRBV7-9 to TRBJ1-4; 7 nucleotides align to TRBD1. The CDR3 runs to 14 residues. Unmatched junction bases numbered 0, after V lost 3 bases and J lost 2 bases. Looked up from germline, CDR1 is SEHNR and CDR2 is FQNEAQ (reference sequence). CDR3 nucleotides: TGTGCCAGCAGCTTGGGACAGACTAATGAAAAACTGTTTTTT. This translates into CASSLGQTNEKLFF.

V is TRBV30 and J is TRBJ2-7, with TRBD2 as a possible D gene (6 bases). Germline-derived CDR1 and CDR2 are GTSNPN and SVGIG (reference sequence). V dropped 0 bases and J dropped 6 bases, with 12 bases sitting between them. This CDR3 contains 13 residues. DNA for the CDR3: TGTGCCTGGAGTGTAGGCGGGACCAGCGAGCAGTACTTC. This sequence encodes CAWSVGGTSEQYF.

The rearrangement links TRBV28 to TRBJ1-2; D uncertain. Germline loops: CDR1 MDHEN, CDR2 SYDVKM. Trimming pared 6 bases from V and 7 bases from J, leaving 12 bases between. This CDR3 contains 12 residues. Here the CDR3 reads CASSTQFSGYTF. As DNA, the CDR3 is TGTGCCAGCAGCACACAGTTCTCTGGCTACACCTTC.

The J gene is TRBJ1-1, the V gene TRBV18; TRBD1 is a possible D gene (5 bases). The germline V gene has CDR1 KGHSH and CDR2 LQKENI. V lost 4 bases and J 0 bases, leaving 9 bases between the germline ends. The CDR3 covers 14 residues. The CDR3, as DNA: TGTGCCAGCTCACTCGGACACATGAACACTGAAGCTTTCTTT. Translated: CASSLGHMNTEAFF. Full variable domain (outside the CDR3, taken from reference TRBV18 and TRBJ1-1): NAGVMQNPRHLVRRRGQEARLRCSPMKGHSHVYWYRQLPEEGLKFMVYLQKENIIDESGMPKERFSAEFPKEGPSILRIQQVVRGDSAAYFCASSLGHMNTEAFFGQGTRLTVV.

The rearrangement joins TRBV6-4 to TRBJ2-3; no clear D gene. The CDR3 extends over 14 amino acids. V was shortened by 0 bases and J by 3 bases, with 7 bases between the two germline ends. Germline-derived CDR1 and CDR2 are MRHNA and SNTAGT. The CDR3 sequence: CASSDSIGTDTQYF. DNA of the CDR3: TGTGCCAGCAGTGACTCGATCGGGACAGATACGCAGTATTTT.

CDR3 coding DNA: TGTGCCAGCAGCGCCGGAAGCGGGGGAACCTCCTACGAGCAGTACTTC. This encodes CASSAGSGGTSYEQYF. V is TRBV9 and J is TRBJ2-7; 8 bases line up with TRBD2. Germline V gene data show CDR1 as SGDLS and CDR2 as YYNGEE. This CDR3 contains 16 residues. Germline trimming cut 3 bases from V and 0 bases from J; bases unmatched to any gene: 8.

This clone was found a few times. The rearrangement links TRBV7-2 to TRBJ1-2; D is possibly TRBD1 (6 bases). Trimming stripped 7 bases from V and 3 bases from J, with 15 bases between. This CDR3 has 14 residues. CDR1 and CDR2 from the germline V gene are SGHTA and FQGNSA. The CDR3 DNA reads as TGTGCCAGCACCCAGGGGTCCGGCCACTATGGCTACACCTTC. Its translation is CASTQGSGHYGYTF.

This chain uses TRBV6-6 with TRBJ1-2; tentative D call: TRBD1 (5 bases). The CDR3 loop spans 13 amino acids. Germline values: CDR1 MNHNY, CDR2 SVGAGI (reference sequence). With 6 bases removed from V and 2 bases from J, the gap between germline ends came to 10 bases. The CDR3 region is CASSKDRNYGYTF. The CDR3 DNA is TGTGCCAGCAGCAAAGACAGAAACTATGGCTACACCTTC.

In DNA form, the CDR3 reads TGCGCCAGCAGCTTTACACAGGGGTTGAACACTGAAGCTTTCTTT. Protein sequence: CASSFTQGLNTEAFF. The V and J genes are TRBV5-1 and TRBJ1-1, with 7 bases that match TRBD1. Germline loops: CDR1 SGHRS, CDR2 YFSETQ. J gave up 0 bases and V 2 bases, and 4 bases lay outside the gene matches. The CDR3 consists of 15 residues.

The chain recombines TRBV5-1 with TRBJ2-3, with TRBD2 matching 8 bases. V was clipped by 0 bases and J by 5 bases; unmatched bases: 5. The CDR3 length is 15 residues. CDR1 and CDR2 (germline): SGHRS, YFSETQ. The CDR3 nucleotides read TGCGCCAGCAGCTTGGCCGGGACTAGGCAAGATACGCAGTATTTT. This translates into CASSLAGTRQDTQYF.

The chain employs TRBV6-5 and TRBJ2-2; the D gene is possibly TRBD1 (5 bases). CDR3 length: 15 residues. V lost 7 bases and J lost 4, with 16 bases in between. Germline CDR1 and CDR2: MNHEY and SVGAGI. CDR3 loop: CASKDQGVITGELFF. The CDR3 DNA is TGTGCCAGCAAGGATCAAGGGGTGATCACCGGGGAGCTGTTTTTT.

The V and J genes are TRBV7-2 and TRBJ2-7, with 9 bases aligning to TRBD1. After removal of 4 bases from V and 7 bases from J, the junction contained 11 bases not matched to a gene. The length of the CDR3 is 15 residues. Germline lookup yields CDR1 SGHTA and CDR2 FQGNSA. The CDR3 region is CASSSQRNRGQEQYF. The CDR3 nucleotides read TGTGCCAGCAGCTCCCAGAGGAACAGGGGGCAGGAGCAGTACTTC. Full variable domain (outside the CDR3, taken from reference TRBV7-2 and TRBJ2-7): GAGVSQSPSNKVTEKGKDVELRCDPISGHTALYWYRQSLGQGLEFLIYFQGNSAPDKSGLPSDRFSAERTGGSVSTLTIQRTQQEDSAVYLCASSSQRNRGQEQYFGPGTRLTVT.

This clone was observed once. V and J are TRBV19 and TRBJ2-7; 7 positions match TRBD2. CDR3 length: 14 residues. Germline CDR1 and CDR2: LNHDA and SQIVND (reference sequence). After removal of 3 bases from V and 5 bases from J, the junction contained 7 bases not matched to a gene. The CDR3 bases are TGTGCCAGTAGTATGAGGACGGGGGGTAACGAGCAGTACTTC. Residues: CASSMRTGGNEQYF.